This TCR beta chain emerged from a study of long-term antiretroviral therapy in people with HIV. Trimming removed 2 bases from V and 4 bases from J, with 11 bases in between. The CDR3 runs to 14 residues. CDR1 KGHSH and CDR2 LQKENI come from the germline V gene. Running of the v3.0 immunoSEQ assay took place at survey level. Sequencing efforts were directed toward roughly 40,000-55,000 T-cell genomes per sample. TCRdb's copy holds only in-frame clones and misses some; the assay was immunoSEQ multiplex PCR. Of under 25,000 clones in the sample, 70% to 90% are singletons; the top ten hold approximately 3.5%. Concerning this clone: Its specificity is not known.

Amounts of roughly 1-11 million cryopreserved PBMC were held in the samples before DNA extraction. Study-level results: Clones that had undergone expansion before ART prevailed in the repertoire throughout all time points. Controls exceeded HIV repertoires in CDR3 length range.

The genes are TRBV18 and TRBJ1-1; D uncertain. The sequencing used unsorted PBMCs, collected approximately 2.5 years after starting antiretroviral therapy. The receptor was derived from a woman aged 45-59 years with HIV. CDR3 protein: CASSPNGVGTEAFF. CDR3 in DNA: TGTGCCAGCTCACCAAACGGCGTCGGCACTGAAGCTTTCTTT.